Listed here are 10 T cell receptor beta chains from one sample, sequenced in a study of cytomegalovirus exposure and HLA in healthy donors. With 60 Vbeta and 13 Jbeta primers, the PCR was carried out. Produced via immunoSEQ multiplex PCR; TCRdb's table is partial and in-frame only. Of 100,000 to 150,000 clones in the sample, 80% are singletons; the top ten hold around 8.9%. Input material: PBMCs. The receptor set was obtained from a man aged 30 to 39 in good health and CMV-seropositive.

Only one count was recorded for this clone. J is TRBJ1-1 and V is TRBV4-2; 7 positions agree with TRBD1. Germline V gives CDR1 LGHNA, CDR2 YNFKEQ. The CDR3 covers 15 residues. The V segment lost 0 bases and the J segment 8 bases; nucleotides outside the gene matches: 9. CDR3 sequence (DNA): TGTGCCAGCAGCCAAGATTTAAAGGGGGCGCAGGAAGCTTTCTTT. It translates to CASSQDLKGAQEAFF.

This clone was seen more than once but under ten times. The chain joins TRBV2 to TRBJ1-2; 7 bases agree with TRBD1. The ends lost 5 bases at V and 0 bases at J; junction bases unmatched: 3. Looked up from germline, CDR1 is SNHLY and CDR2 is FYNNEI. This CDR3 is 14 amino acids long. CDR3 DNA sequence: TGTGCCAGCAGTCGGGACAGAACTAACTATGGCTACACCTTC. Amino acids: CASSRDRTNYGYTF.

The gene calls are TRBV21-1 and TRBJ1-6; TRBD1, the table's D call, lacks a check against the DNA. TRBV21-1 represents a pseudogene. The CDR3 sequence is 18 residues long. DNA for the CDR3: TGTGCCAGCAGCAAAGGGGACAGGGCGACCCCAAGTAGTTCACCCCTCCACTTT. Translation gives CASSKGDRATPSSSPLHF.

This clone was seen only once. The V and J genes are TRBV7-6 and TRBJ1-4; TRBD1 aligns across 8 bases. The CDR3 covers 15 residues. J gave up 8 bases and V 3 bases, and 8 bases lay outside the gene matches. From germline, CDR1 is SGHVS and CDR2 FNYEAQ. CDR3: CASSFGQGPGEKLFF. In DNA, the CDR3 is TGTGCCAGCAGCTTCGGACAGGGACCGGGGGAAAAACTGTTTTTT.

The V call is TRBV7-2, the J call TRBJ1-2, with 9 bases fitting TRBD1. V was pared by 5 bases and J by 6 bases, with 7 bases of the junction left unmatched. The CDR3 extends over 14 amino acids. Germline V gives CDR1 SGHTA, CDR2 FQGNSA. CDR3 protein: CASSPVGQGHGYTF. The CDR3 DNA sequence: TGTGCCAGCAGCCCCGTAGGACAGGGGCATGGCTACACCTTC.

This clone has a handful of counts. The rearrangement links TRBV6-6 to TRBJ1-2, with D unresolved. CDR3 length equals 15 residues. V lost 7 bases to trimming and J lost 0 bases, with 15 bases between them. Germline assignment: CDR1 MNHNY and CDR2 SVGAGI (reference sequence). This CDR3 is CASTRRQETNYGYTF. In DNA, the CDR3 is TGTGCCAGCACCCGAAGGCAGGAAACTAACTATGGCTACACCTTC.

The chain recombines TRBV7-9 with TRBJ1-1; D uncertain. This CDR3 has 12 amino acids. V was shortened by 8 bases and J by 0 bases, with 7 bases between the two germline ends. Germline V gene lookup returns CDR1 SEHNR and CDR2 FQNEAQ (reference sequence). The CDR3 here is CASARVNTEAFF. The CDR3 DNA reads TGTGCCAGCGCTCGGGTGAACACTGAAGCTTTCTTT.

The V call is TRBV6-1, the J call TRBJ1-4; D perhaps matches TRBD1 (5 bases). This CDR3 has 14 residues. V lost 3 bases and J 16 bases, leaving 21 bases between the germline ends. CDR1 is MNHNS, CDR2 SASEGT, per germline. The CDR3 sequence is CASSDLGGGRGKFF. The CDR3, as DNA: TGTGCCAGCAGTGACCTGGGGGGGGGACGGGGGAAGTTTTTT.

The table lists this clone with a count of one. The chain uses TRBV6-1 and TRBJ2-5, with 9 bases that match TRBD1. The DNA end is more similar to TRBJ2-7, so the J call may be wrong. The CDR3 length is 15 residues. CDR1 is MNHNS and CDR2 is SASEGT in the germline V gene. Here the CDR3 DNA reads TGTGCCAGCAGTGTAGGGGACAGGGAGTTCTACGAGCAGTACTTC. As protein: CASSVGDREFYEQYF.

The chain carries TRBV6-1 and TRBJ1-1, with D maybe TRBD1 (6 bases). This CDR3 is built from 15 residues. Germline V gene sequence: CDR1 MNHNS, CDR2 SASEGT. Trimming removed 5 bases from V and 0 bases from J, with 13 bases in between. The CDR3 bases are TGTGCCAGCAGTCCCACAGGGATCATGAACACTGAAGCTTTCTTT. It codes for CASSPTGIMNTEAFF.